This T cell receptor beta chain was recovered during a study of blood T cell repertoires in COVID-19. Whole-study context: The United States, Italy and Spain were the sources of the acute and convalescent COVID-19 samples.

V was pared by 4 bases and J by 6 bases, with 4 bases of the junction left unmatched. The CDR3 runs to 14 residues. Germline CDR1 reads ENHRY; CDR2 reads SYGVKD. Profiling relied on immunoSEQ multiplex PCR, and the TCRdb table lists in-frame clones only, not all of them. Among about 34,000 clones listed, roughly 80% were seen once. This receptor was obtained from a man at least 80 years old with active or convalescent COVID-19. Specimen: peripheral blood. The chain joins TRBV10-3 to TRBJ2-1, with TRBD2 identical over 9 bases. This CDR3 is CAISALAGSNEQFF. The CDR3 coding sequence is TGTGCCATCAGTGCACTAGCGGGTAGCAATGAGCAGTTCTTC.